This T cell receptor beta chain was retrieved from a study of PD-L1 blockade in urothelial cancer. Turning to the study itself: Of roughly 31 patients, almost 26 were males with bladder-origin urothelial cancer. Each participant's history included 0 to 3 prior chemotherapy regimens. The study recovered a median of roughly 150,000 T cells per blood sample.

Each PCR received spiked synthetic TCR analog templates. Sequencing was performed with immunoSEQ multiplex PCR; in TCRdb, only in-frame clones are kept and a portion is missing. Among approximately 20,000 clones listed, 91% were seen once. The time point denotes: peripheral blood 6 weeks after treatment start. This CDR3 is built from 14 residues. The germline V gene encodes CDR1 MDHEN and CDR2 SYDVKM. V shed 3 bases and J 1 base; nucleotides not matched to a gene: 3. The clonotype originates from a woman aged 60-75 years with urothelial cancer. The sequences come from PBMCs, collected around atezolizumab (anti-PD-L1) treatment. The chain is built from TRBV28 and TRBJ2-7, with 7 positions matching TRBD1. For the CDR3, the DNA is TGTGCCAGCAGTTTCCGGGACAGTTCCTACGAGCAGTACTTC. It is translated as CASSFRDSSYEQYF.